The TCR beta chain under discussion was sequenced for a study of T-cell reconstitution after alpha-beta-depleted transplantation in children (dated by TCRdb to about 2016). With regard to the full study: Using TCR repertoire profiling, the study followed T-cell immune reconstitution in a quantitative way in children after TCRalphabeta/CD19-depleted allogeneic hematopoietic cell transplantation.

Taken from cysteine to phenylalanine, the CDR3 has 14 residues. Kept here is only the CDR3 DNA, which spans 42 bases and is read in frame from base 1. V loses 6 bases, J loses 0 bases, and the germline ends lie 15 bases apart. The germline V gene (reference sequence) sets CDR1 to DFQATT and CDR2 to SNEGSKA. The receptor library was made with PCR. Instrument used: Illumina HiSeq 2500. TCR libraries were prepared with molecular barcoding, using unique molecular identifiers to normalize TCRbeta repertoire quantification. TCRdb cleaned the public reads at Q25 with fastp, built clones with MiXCR and kept in-frame beta chains. Every distinct CDR3 protein forms one entry, paired with its most common genes and DNA. Within this sample are about 610,000 distinct CDR3 sequences, with approximately 10% of them counted one time only. Jointly, the top ten make up about 4.3% of the sample. This clonotype was detected ten times or more. This clone's antigen is unknown. Nothing much larger sits one base from this clone, and base qualities are not available.

Recombination connected TRBV20-1 to TRBJ2-7; the D gene is unclear. The receptor's source is a human donor who donated a stem cell graft to a child with acute myeloid leukemia. The material sequenced was PBMCs from the stem cell graft donor, taken from the stem cell graft. Read as DNA, the sequence is TGCAGTGCCCGGATGGTATGGGACTCCTACGAGCAGTACTTC. This sequence encodes CSARMVWDSYEQYF.